The next 4 T cell receptor beta chains were all read from a single sample in a study of T cell responses to AZD1222 COVID-19 vaccine. Clones were read by immunoSEQ multiplex PCR, and TCRdb kept only the in-frame ones, dropping some. Here the sample spans over 100,000 clones, approximately 87% being singletons. This material consisted of peripheral blood, taken on day 0 of AZD1222 vaccination. The source of these receptors is an adult in good health.

The chain joins TRBV11-2 to TRBJ1-2, with no clear D. The CDR3 consists of 13 residues. Trimming shortened V by 8 bases and J by 3 bases, and 13 bases separated the two germline ends. Germline CDR1 reads SGHAT; CDR2 reads FQNNGV. CDR3 protein: CASGGRNYYGYTF. As DNA, the CDR3 is TGTGCCAGCGGTGGCAGAAATTACTATGGCTACACCTTC.

This clone showed up just a few times. The V gene is TRBV4-2, the J gene TRBJ1-2; D is unresolved. Trimming took off 0 bases at V and 4 bases at J, with 15 bases between the two ends. Germline lookup yields CDR1 LGHNA and CDR2 YNFKEQ. The CDR3 loop spans 16 amino acids. The CDR3, as DNA: TGTGCCAGCAGCCAAGATCTGAACACTCAAGCCTATGGCTACACCTTC. Translation gives CASSQDLNTQAYGYTF.

The gene calls are TRBV5-6 and TRBJ1-6; D ambiguous. V lost 4 bases and J lost 8, with 10 bases in between. CDR3 length: 13 residues. Germline CDR1 reads SGHDT; CDR2 reads YYEEEE. CDR3 DNA sequence: TGTGCCAGCAGCGGAACGGCTTATTCACCCCTCCACTTT. Its protein is CASSGTAYSPLHF.

V usage is TRBV5-4 and J usage is TRBJ2-5, with a possible D match to TRBD2 (7 bases). Trimming removed 4 bases at V and 5 bases at J, with 18 bases between. Per germline, CDR1 SGHNT and CDR2 YYREEE (reference sequence). The CDR3 has 15 residues. The CDR3 region is CASSPNGGRTETQYF. DNA for the CDR3: TGTGCCAGCAGCCCCAACGGGGGGCGAACGGAGACCCAGTACTTC. The whole variable domain, remainder taken from reference TRBV5-4 and TRBJ2-5, is ETGVTQSPTHLIKTRGQQVTLRCSSQSGHNTVSWYQQALGQGPQFIFQYYREEENGRGNFPPRFSGLQFPNYSSELNVNALELDDSALYLCASSPNGGRTETQYFGPGTRLLVL.